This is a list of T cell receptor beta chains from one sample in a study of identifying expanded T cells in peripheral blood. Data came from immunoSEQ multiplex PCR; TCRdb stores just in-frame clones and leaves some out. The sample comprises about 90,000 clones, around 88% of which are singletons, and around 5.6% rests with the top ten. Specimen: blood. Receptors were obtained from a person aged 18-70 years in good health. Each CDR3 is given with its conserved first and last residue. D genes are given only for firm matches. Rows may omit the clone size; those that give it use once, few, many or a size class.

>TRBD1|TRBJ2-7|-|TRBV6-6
TGTGCCAGCAGTCCCGGCCGGGACAGCTCCTACGAGCAGTACTTC
CASSPGRDSSYEQYF
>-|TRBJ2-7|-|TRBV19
TGTGCCAGTAGTATTAGTGGACAGCTAACCTACGAGCAGTACTTC
CASSISGQLTYEQYF
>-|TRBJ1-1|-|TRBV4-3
TGCGCCAGCAGCCCAGAAACAACGCGTGGACTGAGGAACTCTGAAGCTTTCTTT
CASSPETTRGLRNSEAFF
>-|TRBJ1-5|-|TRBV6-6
TGTGCCAGCAGTTTGGCCCTTTATAGCAATCAGCCCCAGCATTTT
CASSLALYSNQPQHF
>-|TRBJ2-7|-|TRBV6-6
TGTGCCAGCAGTTATGGGGGTTCGGACGAGCAGTACTTC
CASSYGGSDEQYF
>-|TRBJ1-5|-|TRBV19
TGTGCCAATAGGGTTCGGCAGGACCCGAGGCCCCAGCATTTT
CANRVRQDPRPQHF
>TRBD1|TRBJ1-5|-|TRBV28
TGTGCCAGCAGACGCCGGGACAGGGATTATCAGCCCCAGCATTTT
CASRRRDRDYQPQHF
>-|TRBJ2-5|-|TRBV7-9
TGTGCCAGCCATGGTTCGGAAGAGACCCAGTACTTC
CASHGSEETQYF
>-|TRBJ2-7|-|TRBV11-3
TGTGCCAGCAGCTTAGCTTTCCGAAGCTCCTACGAGCAGTACTTC
CASSLAFRSSYEQYF
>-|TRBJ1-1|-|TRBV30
TGTGCCTGGACAGTTATGAACACTGAAGCTTTCTTT
CAWTVMNTEAFF
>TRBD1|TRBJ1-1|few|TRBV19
TGTGCCAGTAGTCGCCATTCCGGGACAGGGGATGAAGCTTTCTTT
CASSRHSGTGDEAFF
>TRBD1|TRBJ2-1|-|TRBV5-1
TGCGCCAGCAGCTGGGACGGGACAGTCTACAATGAGCAGTTCTTC
CASSWDGTVYNEQFF
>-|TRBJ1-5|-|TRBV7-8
TGTGCCAGCAGCTTAGCCGGCACAGGCCGGCCCCAGCATTTT
CASSLAGTGRPQHF
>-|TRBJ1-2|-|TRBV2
TGTGCCAGCAGACCGGACGGCCCGTTCTACACCTTC
CASRPDGPFYTF
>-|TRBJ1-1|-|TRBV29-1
TGCAGCGTTGAGCGCTCGGGTTCTGAAGCTTTCTTT
CSVERSGSEAFF
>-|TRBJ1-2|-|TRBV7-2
TGTGCCAGCAGCGCTTATACAGGGTTCTATGGCTACACCTTC
CASSAYTGFYGYTF
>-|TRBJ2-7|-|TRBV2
TGTGCCAGCAGCGAATCCCCGATGTGGCAGTACTTC
CASSESPMWQYF
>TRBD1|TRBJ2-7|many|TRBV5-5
TGTGCCAGCAGGAAGCCACCAGGGGGCTCCCTCTACGAGCAGTACTTC
CASRKPPGGSLYEQYF
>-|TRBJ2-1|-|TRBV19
TGTGCCAGTAGTATAGCGGGAAGGGGGGGAACCAATGAGCAGTTCTTC
CASSIAGRGGTNEQFF
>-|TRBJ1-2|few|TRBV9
TGTGCCAGCAGCGCATCAGCTTATGGCTACACCTTC
CASSASAYGYTF
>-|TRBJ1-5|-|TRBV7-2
TGTGCCAGCAGCTTAGAACGTCGGGGGGCTCAGCCCCAGCATTTT
CASSLERRGAQPQHF
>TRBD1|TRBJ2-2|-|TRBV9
TGTGCCAGCAGCGTAAGGACAGGGCCCGGGGAGCTGTTTTTT
CASSVRTGPGELFF
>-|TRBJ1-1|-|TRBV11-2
TGTGCCAGCAGCTTAGATTTTGCGTCCCCGGGGGCTTTCTTT
CASSLDFASPGAFF
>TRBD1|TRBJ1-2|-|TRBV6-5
TGTGCCAGCAGTTACTCAGGGGGCGATGGCTACACCTTC
CASSYSGGDGYTF
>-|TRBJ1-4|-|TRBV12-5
TGTGCTAGTGGTGGAGACGGAGCAACTAATGAAAAACTGTTTTTT
CASGGDGATNEKLFF
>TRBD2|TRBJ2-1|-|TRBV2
TGTGCCACCATTGGGTCTAGCGGGGGGGCGTATGAGCAGTTCTTC
CATIGSSGGAYEQFF
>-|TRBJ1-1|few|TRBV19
TGTGCCAGTAGTACCGCCACTGAAGCTTTCTTT
CASSTATEAFF
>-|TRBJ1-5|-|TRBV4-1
TGCGCCAGCAGCGGTACAGGGACTGGGGCAAATCAGCCCCAGCATTTT
CASSGTGTGANQPQHF
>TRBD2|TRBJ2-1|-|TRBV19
TGTGCCAGTAGTATAACGGGAGGCAGGGACAATGAGCAGTTCTTC
CASSITGGRDNEQFF
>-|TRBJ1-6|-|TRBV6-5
TGTGCCAGCAGTTACTCGATGGGAAGATATAATTCACCCCTCCACTTT
CASSYSMGRYNSPLHF
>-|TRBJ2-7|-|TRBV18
TGTGCCAGCTCACCAGCGGGGAGGACCTACGAGCAGTACTTC
CASSPAGRTYEQYF
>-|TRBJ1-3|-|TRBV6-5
TGTGCCAGCAGTTACAGTAGGGAACACTCTGGAAACACCATATATTTT
CASSYSREHSGNTIYF
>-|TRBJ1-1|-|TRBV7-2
TGTGCCAGCAGCTTAGCACGCAGCTTGAACACTGAAGCTTTCTTT
CASSLARSLNTEAFF
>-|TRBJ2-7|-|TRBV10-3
TGTGCCATCAGTGTCGCGGGCGAGCAGTACTTC
CAISVAGEQYF
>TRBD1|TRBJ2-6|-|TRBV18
TGTGCCAGCTCAGAGGGGGCGCCTTCTGGGGCCAACGTCCTGACTTTC
CASSEGAPSGANVLTF
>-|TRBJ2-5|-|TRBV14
TGTGCCAGCAGCCAAGATTTAGGTGCGGTAATTCCAGAGACCCAGTACTTC
CASSQDLGAVIPETQYF
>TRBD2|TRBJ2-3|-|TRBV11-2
TGTGCCAGCAGCCCTAATCGGGGAGGGGCAGATACGCAGTATTTT
CASSPNRGGADTQYF
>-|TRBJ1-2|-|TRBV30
TGTGCCTGGAGTAAAGGGTTCGAGAATGGCTACACCTTC
CAWSKGFENGYTF
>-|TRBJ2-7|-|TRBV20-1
TGCAGTGCTAGGGCAGACAGCGAGCAGTACTTC
CSARADSEQYF
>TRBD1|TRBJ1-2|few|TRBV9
TGTGCCAGCGAAAAGACAGGGATTGGCTACACCTTC
CASEKTGIGYTF
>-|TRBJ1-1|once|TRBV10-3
TGTGCCATCACGAGCTTGGGATTGAACACTGAAGCTTTCTTT
CAITSLGLNTEAFF
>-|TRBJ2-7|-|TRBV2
TGTGCCAGCAGTGAATGGTCTGGGATCTCCTTCGAGCAGTACTTC
CASSEWSGISFEQYF
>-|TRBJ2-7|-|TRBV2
TGTGCCAGCAGTGCGGATTGGGGTTACTACGAGCAGTACTTC
CASSADWGYYEQYF
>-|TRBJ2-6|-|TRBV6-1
TGTGCCAGCGAAAGCTCTGGGGCCAACGTCCTGACTTTC
CASESSGANVLTF
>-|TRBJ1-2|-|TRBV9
TGTGCCAGCAGCGTATTGGAGGGGTCCCGGAATGGCTACACCTTC
CASSVLEGSRNGYTF